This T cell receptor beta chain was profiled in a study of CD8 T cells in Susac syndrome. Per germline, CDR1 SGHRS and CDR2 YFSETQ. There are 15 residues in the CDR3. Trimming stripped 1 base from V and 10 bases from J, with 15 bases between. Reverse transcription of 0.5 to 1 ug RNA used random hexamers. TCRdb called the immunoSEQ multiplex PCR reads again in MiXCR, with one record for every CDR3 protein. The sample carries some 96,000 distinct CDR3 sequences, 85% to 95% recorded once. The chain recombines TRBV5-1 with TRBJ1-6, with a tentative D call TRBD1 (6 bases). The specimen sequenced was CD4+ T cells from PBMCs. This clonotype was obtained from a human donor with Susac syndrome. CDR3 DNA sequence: TGCGCCAGCAGCTTGTCGTCAGGGGAGAACTCACCCCTCCACTTT. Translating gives CASSLSSGENSPLHF.